A single sample is the source of the 20 T cell receptor beta chains below, sequenced in a study of blood T cell repertoires in COVID-19. Only in-frame clones appear in the TCRdb table, and some are missing; sequencing was by immunoSEQ multiplex PCR. Of some 200,000 clones detected, less than 85% appear once; the ten largest clones hold 5.5%. The sequencing sample was made of peripheral blood. All receptors derive from a woman aged 70-85 years with acute or convalescent COVID-19.

The chain employs TRBV23-1 and TRBJ1-1; weak D call: TRBD1 (6 bases). TRBV23-1 is an ORF, and what it does is uncertain. Trimming pared 4 bases from V and 0 bases from J, leaving 18 bases between. The CDR3 consists of 17 residues. The CDR3 coding sequence is TGCGCCAGCAGTCTACCCAGACAGGCGACCCTGAACACTGAAGCTTTCTTT. This translates into CASSLPRQATLNTEAFF.

As for this clone: The sample contains more than one DNA sequence encoding this CDR3. This rearrangement joins TRBV10-3 to TRBJ2-1; 15 bases are a match to TRBD2. This CDR3 is built from 14 residues. J gave up 7 bases and V 8 bases, and 3 bases lay outside the gene matches. From germline, CDR1 is ENHRY and CDR2 SYGVKD. The CDR3 is CAISGLAGGNEQFF. DNA for the CDR3: TGTGCCATCTCTGGACTAGCGGGAGGGAATGAGCAGTTCTTC.

This chain uses TRBV6-5 with TRBJ1-1; tentatively, D is TRBD1 (5 bases). Germline CDR1 is MNHEY and CDR2 is SVGAGI. CDR3 length equals 16 residues. V was pared by 4 bases and J by 0 bases, with 15 bases between. DNA of the CDR3: TGTGCCAGCAGTTCGCTAAGGGGAAGGATGAACACTGAAGCTTTCTTT. This translates into CASSSLRGRMNTEAFF.

The CDR3 loop is CASSERQGDTEAFF. The CDR3 nucleotides are TGCGCCAGCAGTGAGCGGCAGGGCGACACTGAAGCTTTCTTT. The chain links TRBV10-1 to TRBJ1-1, with D maybe TRBD1 (5 bases). Germline V lookup: CDR1 WNHNN, CDR2 SYGVQD (reference sequence). The CDR3 extends over 14 amino acids. V shed 2 bases and J shed 3 bases, with 10 bases lying between them.

This sequence joins TRBV6-5 and TRBJ1-1; possibly TRBD1 for D (6 bases). Trimming stripped 6 bases from V and 7 bases from J, with 18 bases between. Germline V gene lookup returns CDR1 MNHEY and CDR2 SVGAGI. This CDR3 contains 14 residues. The DNA for the CDR3 is TGTGCCAGCAGCCGTGGACAGTCATTCCGTGAAGCTTTCTTT. It is translated as CASSRGQSFREAFF.

The rearrangement uses TRBV27 and TRBJ2-7; TRBD1 might be the D (5 bases). V lost 0 bases and J 6 bases, leaving 18 bases between the germline ends. From germline, CDR1 is MNHEY and CDR2 SMNVEV (reference sequence). The CDR3 is made up of 16 amino acids. CDR3 nucleotides: TGTGCCAGCAGTTTATCGGCTAATCAGGGCCCTGTCGAGCAGTACTTC. Amino acid sequence: CASSLSANQGPVEQYF.

As concerns this clone: A junction end diverges from the germline sequence, so it may reflect a read error. The rearrangement joins TRBV7-8 to TRBJ2-7; 8 bases fit TRBD2. This CDR3 is built from 14 residues. Germline V gives CDR1 SGHVS, CDR2 FQNEAQ. The CDR3 region has the DNA TGTGCCACCAGCCACGGGGGGGGGAGCTACGAGCAGTACTTC. It encodes CATSHGGGSYEQYF.

The DNA of the CDR3 is TGTGCCAGCAGCTTATCCGGGACAGGGCTGTTTTTT. Protein product: CASSLSGTGLFF. V gene TRBV7-9 combines with J gene TRBJ1-4; 9 nucleotides match TRBD1. The V segment lost 2 bases and the J segment 14 bases; nucleotides outside the gene matches: 3. This CDR3 is built from 12 residues. CDR1 and CDR2 (germline): SEHNR, FQNEAQ (reference sequence).

The chain combines TRBV5-1 with TRBJ2-2; TRBD1 is a possible D gene (6 bases). Trimming pared 4 bases from V and 2 bases from J, leaving 15 bases between. Germline V gene sequence: CDR1 SGHRS, CDR2 YFSETQ. The CDR3 is 16 residues long. The CDR3 sequence: CASSLPRGSNTGELFF. In nucleotides, the CDR3 is TGCGCCAGCAGCCTCCCGAGGGGGTCCAACACCGGGGAGCTGTTTTTT.

The chain employs TRBV3-1 (or the pseudogene TRBV3-2) and TRBJ2-3; TRBD2 matches at 12 bases. With V trimmed by 0 bases and J by 0 bases, 16 bases remained unmatched. The V gene's germline CDR1 is LGHDT and CDR2 YNNKEL (reference sequence). The CDR3 consists of 22 residues. CDR3: CASSQEGSSLTSGGLSTDTQYF. DNA for the CDR3: TGTGCCAGCAGCCAAGAGGGCAGCTCGCTGACTAGCGGGGGACTTAGCACAGATACGCAGTATTTT.

CDR3 in amino acids: CASSGWGGTGELFF. CDR3 nucleotides: TGTGCCAGCAGTGGGTGGGGGGGCACCGGGGAGCTGTTTTTT. The rearrangement joins TRBV28 to TRBJ2-2; 7 bases agree with TRBD2. The CDR3 loop spans 14 amino acids. Germline trimming cut 5 bases from V and 4 bases from J; bases unmatched to any gene: 4. Germline V gives CDR1 MDHEN, CDR2 SYDVKM.

The chain couples TRBV28 to TRBJ2-2; 10 positions agree with TRBD2. The CDR3 runs to 15 residues. V was clipped by 6 bases and J by 0 bases; unmatched bases: 1. Germline CDR1 is MDHEN and CDR2 is SYDVKM. The CDR3: CASRLAGSNTGELFF. The DNA of the CDR3 is TGTGCCAGCAGACTAGCGGGATCGAACACCGGGGAGCTGTTTTTT.

The CDR3 region is CASNRDRGYNEQFF. CDR3 bases: TGTGCCAGCAATCGGGACAGGGGCTACAATGAGCAGTTCTTC. This sequence joins TRBV6-5 and TRBJ2-1, with TRBD1 matching 10 bases. With 7 bases clipped from V and 3 bases from J, the junction kept 3 bases outside the gene matches. CDR1 and CDR2 from the germline V gene are MNHEY and SVGAGI. This CDR3 spans 14 amino acids.

This rearrangement joins TRBV7-3 to TRBJ2-1; unclear D gene. V lost 6 bases and J 6 bases, leaving 12 bases between the germline ends. CDR1 and CDR2 (germline): SGHTA, FQGTGA. The CDR3 has 13 residues. DNA for the CDR3: TGTGCCAGCAGGAATCCCTCCGGCAATGAGCAGTTCTTC. Its protein product is CASRNPSGNEQFF.

This clone appeared once. This rearrangement joins TRBV27 to TRBJ2-1, with a weak D call TRBD2 (5 bases). This CDR3 region has 14 residues. CDR1 and CDR2 from the germline V gene are MNHEY and SMNVEV (reference sequence). The V end was cut by 4 bases, the J end by 10 bases, with 17 bases between. The CDR3 DNA reads as TGTGCCAGCAGTTCCCTCCAGGCGACGGGGGAGCAGTTCTTC. Protein sequence: CASSSLQATGEQFF.

The J gene is TRBJ2-4, the V gene TRBV5-1, with D uncertain. The V gene's germline CDR1 is SGHRS and CDR2 YFSETQ. The CDR3 runs 12 residues. V lost 0 bases and J 7 bases, leaving 5 bases between the germline ends. In nucleotides, the CDR3 is TGCGCCAGCAGCTTGGACTACAACATTCAGTACTTC. It codes for CASSLDYNIQYF.

V is TRBV11-2 and J is TRBJ2-7; a possible D gene is TRBD2 (6 bases). Germline V gene data show CDR1 as SGHAT and CDR2 as FQNNGV. The CDR3 contains 14 residues. The ends were cut back, 5 bases at V and 4 bases at J, with 15 bases in the middle. The CDR3 spells CASSKPGLVYEQYF. CDR3 nucleotides: TGTGCCAGCAGCAAACCGGGACTGGTTTACGAGCAGTACTTC.

The rearrangement uses TRBV5-4 and TRBJ2-7; 8 nucleotides match TRBD1. The CDR3 is made up of 15 amino acids. Germline loops: CDR1 SGHNT, CDR2 YYREEE (reference sequence). After removal of 0 bases from V and 3 bases from J, the junction contained 5 bases not matched to a gene. CDR3 amino acids: CASSLGTGSYYEQYF. The DNA of the CDR3 is TGTGCCAGCAGCTTGGGGACAGGGAGCTACTACGAGCAGTACTTC.

This sequence joins TRBV6-5 and TRBJ2-5; D is possibly TRBD1 (6 bases). The CDR3 runs to 12 residues. V gave up 8 bases and J gave up 4 bases, with 11 bases separating them. The germline V gene encodes CDR1 MNHEY and CDR2 SVGAGI. For the CDR3, the DNA is TGTGCCAGCTCCGTGGGGGCAGAGACCCAGTACTTC. Protein sequence: CASSVGAETQYF.

For the CDR3, the DNA is TGCAGTGCTAGTCCAAGGACAGGGGACACTGAAGCTTTCTTT. As protein: CSASPRTGDTEAFF. The chain is built from TRBV20-1 and TRBJ1-1, with 9 positions matching TRBD1. The junction had 5 bases not matched to a gene; V was cut back by 3 bases and J by 3 bases. Germline-derived CDR1 and CDR2 are DFQATT and SNEGSKA (reference sequence). CDR3 length: 14 amino acids.